These 21 T cell receptor beta chains were all obtained from the same sample, sequenced in a study of blood T cell repertoires in COVID-19. The assay was immunoSEQ multiplex PCR, and TCRdb's table has in-frame clones only and misses some. The sample records roughly 410,000 clones, around 89% being singletons. Sequences were obtained from peripheral blood. Source of these receptors: a woman in her thirties or forties with COVID-19, enrolled during active disease.

The chain employs TRBV7-3 and TRBJ1-2; D ambiguous. The CDR3 is 14 amino acids. Trimming removed 5 bases at V and 3 bases at J, with 13 bases between. The germline V gene encodes CDR1 SGHTA and CDR2 FQGTGA. CDR3 residues: CASSAKNGDYGYTF. In nucleotides, the CDR3 is TGTGCCAGCAGCGCCAAAAACGGGGACTATGGCTACACCTTC.

This clone was observed once. The chain joins TRBV29-1 to TRBJ1-2, with D maybe TRBD1 (6 bases). The germline V gene encodes CDR1 SQVTM and CDR2 ANQGSEA. V shed 7 bases and J shed 4 bases, with 19 bases lying between them. The CDR3 runs 14 residues. The CDR3 reads CSAPGHPHSYGYTF. The DNA for the CDR3 is TGCAGCGCCCCGGGACATCCTCACTCCTATGGCTACACCTTC.

This clone was seen only once. The chain has TRBV7-3 and TRBJ1-6; TRBD1 might be the D (6 bases). Trimming cost V 2 bases and J 10 bases, with 18 bases left between them. The CDR3 sequence is 16 residues long. Germline V CDR1 and CDR2: SGHTA, FQGTGA. The CDR3 sequence: CASSLFGGRGLSPLHF. The DNA of the CDR3 is TGTGCCAGCAGCTTATTTGGGGGCAGGGGCCTCTCACCCCTCCACTTT.

Here the CDR3 reads CASSTVYGYTF. In DNA form, the CDR3 reads TGTGCCAGCTCCACAGTCTATGGCTACACCTTC. This chain links TRBV6-5 with TRBJ1-2; D is ambiguous. The germline gives CDR1 MNHEY, CDR2 SVGAGI. V was cut by 8 bases and J by 4 bases, with 8 bases left in between. The CDR3 contains 11 residues.

The genes are TRBV5-4 and TRBJ2-1, with 8 nucleotides matching TRBD2. V was clipped by 1 base and J by 8 bases; unmatched bases: 8. The length of the CDR3 is 15 residues. The V gene's germline CDR1 is SGHNT and CDR2 YYREEE (reference sequence). DNA for the CDR3: TGTGCCAGCAGCTTGTACGGGAGGGCCGGCTATGAGCAGTTCTTC. Translation gives CASSLYGRAGYEQFF. Full variable domain (remainder filled in from reference TRBV5-4 and TRBJ2-1): ETGVTQSPTHLIKTRGQQVTLRCSSQSGHNTVSWYQQALGQGPQFIFQYYREEENGRGNFPPRFSGLQFPNYSSELNVNALELDDSALYLCASSLYGRAGYEQFFGPGTRLTVL.

This sequence joins TRBV4-3 and TRBJ2-2, with D possibly matching TRBD2 (6 bases). The V end lost 0 bases, the J end lost 5 bases, and 19 bases lay between the germline ends. CDR3 length: 18 residues. CDR1 and CDR2 from the germline V gene are LGHNA and YSLEER. CDR3 amino acids: CASSQDRQRLRGTGELFF. CDR3 coding DNA: TGCGCCAGCAGCCAAGATAGACAGCGCCTTCGGGGGACCGGGGAGCTGTTTTTT.

The chain employs TRBV18 and TRBJ2-1; D perhaps matches TRBD1 (5 bases). The CDR3 totals 12 residues. Trimming took 5 bases from V and 6 from J, leaving 8 bases between them. Germline V gene sequence: CDR1 KGHSH, CDR2 LQKENI. In DNA form, the CDR3 reads TGTGCCAGCTCATCCGACAGCAATGAGCAGTTCTTC. Translated: CASSSDSNEQFF.

This chain joins TRBV3-1 (or the pseudogene TRBV3-2) and TRBJ1-6, with D uncertain. The CDR3 has 16 amino acids. V lost 1 base and J 4 bases, leaving 11 bases between the germline ends. Germline lookup yields CDR1 LGHDT and CDR2 YNNKEL (reference sequence). CDR3 in DNA: TGTGCCAGCAGCCAAGGTCACAGAAGTTATAATTCACCCCTCCACTTT. It yields the protein CASSQGHRSYNSPLHF.

The chain has TRBV5-1 and TRBJ1-4; maybe TRBD1 (6 bases). The CDR3 covers 14 residues. The V and J ends lost 4 bases and 6 bases respectively, with 13 bases between them. Looked up from germline, CDR1 is SGHRS and CDR2 is YFSETQ. The CDR3 here is CASSINRDDEKLFF. CDR3 bases: TGCGCCAGCAGCATTAACAGGGATGATGAAAAACTGTTTTTT.

V and J are TRBV7-3 and TRBJ1-1; weak D call: TRBD1 (5 bases). The CDR3 totals 14 residues. V lost 5 bases and J lost 1, with 11 bases in between. Germline CDR1 and CDR2: SGHTA and FQGTGA. The CDR3 sequence: CASSPGSANTEAFF. CDR3 nucleotide sequence: TGTGCCAGCAGCCCAGGGTCAGCGAACACTGAAGCTTTCTTT.

This chain connects TRBV7-9 to TRBJ2-2; 7 bases line up with TRBD1. Per the germline V gene, CDR1 is SEHNR and CDR2 is FQNEAQ (reference sequence). Germline trimming cut 10 bases from V and 2 bases from J; bases unmatched to any gene: 7. There are 14 residues in the CDR3. CDR3 sequence (DNA): TGTGCCAACCACCGGGACAGAAACACCGGGGAGCTGTTTTTT. Amino acids: CANHRDRNTGELFF.

This clone was detected only a few times. The V gene is TRBV2, the J gene TRBJ2-7; no clear D. The CDR3 spans 11 residues. Germline V lookup: CDR1 SNHLY, CDR2 FYNNEI. Trimming took off 6 bases at V and 5 bases at J, with 8 bases between the two ends. The DNA for the CDR3 is TGTGCCAGCAGCCCCTTCCACGAGCAGTACTTC. It specifies CASSPFHEQYF.

This clone was recorded only once. The chain couples TRBV4-1 to TRBJ1-2; unclear D gene. This CDR3 region has 14 residues. Germline lookup yields CDR1 MGHRA and CDR2 YSYEKL. V was clipped by 5 bases and J by 6 bases, with 16 bases between them. The CDR3 is CASSSPMMGDGYTF. The CDR3 DNA is TGCGCCAGCAGCTCCCCCATGATGGGCGATGGCTACACCTTC.

The CDR3 DNA reads TGTGCCACCAGCAAGGACAGGGGGAGTACTGAAGCTTTCTTT. Translated, it gives CATSKDRGSTEAFF. The chain recombines TRBV15 with TRBJ1-1, with 10 bases fitting TRBD1. J was trimmed by 5 bases and V by 4 bases; bases with no gene match: 4. CDR1 is LNHNV, CDR2 YYDKDF, per germline (reference sequence). The CDR3 loop spans 14 amino acids.

This chain joins TRBV7-9 and TRBJ2-7; 9 nucleotides align to TRBD2. CDR1 and CDR2 (germline): SEHNR, FQNEAQ (reference sequence). This CDR3 is 16 amino acids long. V was clipped by 4 bases and J by 2 bases; unmatched bases: 9. CDR3 bases: TGTGCCAGCAGCTCCGAAACCGGGACTAGCCCCTACGAGCAGTACTTC. This encodes CASSSETGTSPYEQYF.

The rearrangement uses TRBV5-5 and TRBJ1-1; D perhaps matches TRBD1 (5 bases). Trimming took 5 bases from V and 0 from J, leaving 11 bases between them. The germline V gene encodes CDR1 SGHKS and CDR2 YYEKEE (reference sequence). This CDR3 has 14 residues. CDR3 region: CASRTDSMNTEAFF. DNA for the CDR3: TGTGCCAGCAGGACAGACAGCATGAACACTGAAGCTTTCTTT.

This clone has a handful of counts. The chain employs TRBV4-1 and TRBJ1-1; D is possibly TRBD1 (5 bases). The V gene lost 3 bases and the J gene lost 2 bases, with 10 bases spanning the gap. The CDR3 runs 14 residues. The V gene's germline CDR1 is MGHRA and CDR2 YSYEKL. The CDR3 region is CASSQVTVNTEAFF. The CDR3 DNA sequence: TGCGCCAGCAGCCAGGTGACAGTTAACACTGAAGCTTTCTTT.

The chain carries TRBV28 and TRBJ1-5; D gene ambiguous. The CDR3 runs to 13 residues. Germline values: CDR1 MDHEN, CDR2 SYDVKM. V was trimmed by 7 bases and J by 6 bases, leaving 13 bases between them. DNA of the CDR3: TGTGCCAGCACCGAGAGGAGTATTCAGCCCCAGCATTTT. Amino acids: CASTERSIQPQHF.

Only one count was recorded for this clone. The CDR3 DNA is TGCGCCAGCAGCTTGGAAGGACTAGCGGGAGGGTACGAGCAGTACTTC. Amino acids: CASSLEGLAGGYEQYF. The V call is TRBV5-1, the J call TRBJ2-7; TRBD2 matches 15 bases. The length of the CDR3 is 16 residues. Germline V CDR1 and CDR2: SGHRS, YFSETQ. Trimming cost V 0 bases and J 4 bases; bases outside gene matches: 2.

This clone was recorded once. This sequence joins TRBV27 and TRBJ1-2, with D possibly being TRBD1 (5 bases). This CDR3 contains 13 residues. Per germline, CDR1 MNHEY and CDR2 SMNVEV (reference sequence). Trimming took off 8 bases at V and 9 bases at J, with 19 bases between the two ends. CDR3 nucleotides: TGTGCCAGCGGGCGTCCCGGGACTTGGCGCTACACCTTC. Encoded protein: CASGRPGTWRYTF.

The V gene is TRBV5-4, the J gene TRBJ2-1; 15 bases are a match to TRBD2. The trim removed 5 bases at V and 7 bases at J, leaving 4 bases unmatched. In germline, CDR1 is SGHNT, CDR2 YYREEE (reference sequence). The CDR3 consists of 15 residues. DNA for the CDR3: TGTGCCAGCAGTTATGGACTAGCGGGAGGGAATGAGCAGTTCTTC. Its protein is CASSYGLAGGNEQFF.